A selection of T cell receptor beta chains follows, all from one sample in a study of human T cells and chemical hapten exposure. In TCRdb, the RACE reads were re-called with MiXCR into one record per CDR3 protein. The table records 70,000 to 75,000 distinct CDR3 sequences, around a third of them present only once. The sequencing used whole blood, collected in connection with sensitization to the hapten diphenylcyclopropenone (DPC). The receptors here all came from a man in his forties with alopecia areata. Some clones in this sample may be carry-over from other donors' samples. Each CDR3 is given with its conserved first and last residue. D genes are given only for firm matches. Clone size is stated in some rows and not others, as once, few, many or a class when expanded.

clone size,D gene,J gene,V gene,CDR3 DNA,CDR3 protein
few,NA,TRBJ1-3,TRBV18,TGTGCCAGCTCACCACTGAACAGCTTATCGGGAAACACCGTATATTTT,CASSPLNSLSGNTVYF
few,NA,TRBJ1-2,TRBV11-2,TGTGCCAGCAGCTCCTTGCCCCACAGAAACTATGGCTACACCTTC,CASSSLPHRNYGYTF
NA,NA,TRBJ1-3,TRBV6-5,TGTGCCAGCAGTTACCTGGGATCCTCTGGAAACACCATATATTTT,CASSYLGSSGNTIYF
NA,NA,TRBJ2-3,TRBV6-1,TGTGCCAGCAGTGAACAGCCGGCAACCACCGGCACAGATACGCAGTATTTT,CASSEQPATTGTDTQYF
few,NA,TRBJ2-1,TRBV7-2,TGTGCCAGCAGCGGAAGAGGGACCCGGAGAGATGAGCAGTTCTTC,CASSGRGTRRDEQFF
NA,TRBD1,TRBJ1-4,TRBV7-9,TGTGCCAGCAGCTTCGGACAGGGAGGCACTAATGAAAAACTGTTTTTT,CASSFGQGGTNEKLFF
NA,TRBD2,TRBJ2-5,TRBV7-2,TGTGCCAGCAGCCTCACTAGCGGGAGGGGGGAGACCCAGTACTTC,CASSLTSGRGETQYF
NA,NA,TRBJ2-6,TRBV7-2,TGTGCCAGCAGCGTAACAGGGCTCTCTGGGGCCAACGTCCTGACTTTC,CASSVTGLSGANVLTF
few,NA,TRBJ1-1,TRBV6-5,TGTGCCAGCAGTTTGAGTCGACAGTGGAACACTGAAGCTTTCTTT,CASSLSRQWNTEAFF
NA,NA,TRBJ2-3,TRBV20-1,TGCAGTGCCACAACCCCCCTAGGGTTCACAGATACGCAGTATTTT,CSATTPLGFTDTQYF
few,NA,TRBJ2-7,TRBV20-1,TGCAGTGCTAGAGTTCTAGGGAGCTCCTACGAGCAGTACTTC,CSARVLGSSYEQYF
NA,NA,TRBJ2-1,TRBV28,TGTGCCAGCGGAACAGTTTGGCAGTTCTTC,CASGTVWQFF
NA,NA,TRBJ2-5,TRBV27,TGTGCCAGCAGTCCTAAGGAGCGCTACCAAGAGACCCAGTACTTC,CASSPKERYQETQYF
NA,NA,TRBJ2-7,TRBV18,TGTGCCAGCTCGTATCCAAAGGGCCCTCTCGAGCGGTACTTC,CASSYPKGPLERYF
NA,NA,TRBJ2-3,TRBV5-6,TGTGCCAGCAGCTTGGATGTAGGGGGAGAGTGGACCACAGATACGCAGTATTTT,CASSLDVGGEWTTDTQYF
few,NA,TRBJ2-3,TRBV9,TGTGCCAGCAGCCCCCCTAGGGCTAGCACAGATACGCAGTATTTT,CASSPPRASTDTQYF
NA,NA,TRBJ2-1,TRBV20-1,TGCAGTGTTACAGGGCCCGGGGACAATGAGCAGTTCTTC,CSVTGPGDNEQFF
NA,NA,TRBJ2-1,TRBV11-2,TGTGCCAGCAGCTTGAGAACCTCCTACAATGAGCAGTTCTTC,CASSLRTSYNEQFF
NA,NA,TRBJ2-1,TRBV12-3/TRBV12-4,TGTGCCAGCAGTCTCCGGGACAATGACAATGAGCAGTTCTTC,CASSLRDNDNEQFF
NA,NA,TRBJ2-7,TRBV29-1,TGCAGCGTTGAGGCCGCGTACGAGCAGTACTTC,CSVEAAYEQYF
NA,NA,TRBJ1-1,TRBV12-5,TGTGCTAGTGGTTTGGCTACAACAGGGCCTACTGAAGCTTTCTTT,CASGLATTGPTEAFF
medium-sized,TRBD2,TRBJ2-1,TRBV5-6,TGTGCCAGCAGCGGGGGGGGGATCCTACCTTACAATGAGCAGTTCTTC,CASSGGGILPYNEQFF
few,NA,TRBJ2-4,TRBV20-1,TGCAGTGCTAGCCTTGATGGGCGGGCCATTCAGTACTTC,CSASLDGRAIQYF
NA,NA,TRBJ1-2,TRBV7-9,TGTGCCAGCACCCTTTACCTGGGACAAGAAGGGGATGGCTACTCCTTC,CASTLYLGQEGDGYSF
few,NA,TRBJ2-6,TRBV5-4,TGTGCCAGCAATCAGAACTCTGGGGCCAACGTCCTGACTTTC,CASNQNSGANVLTF
few,NA,TRBJ1-1,TRBV7-2,TGTGCCAGCAGCCTTCTTACAGGGTACACTGAAGCTTTCTTT,CASSLLTGYTEAFF
few,NA,TRBJ1-1,TRBV7-2,TGTGCCAGCAGCTTAGCGAACAGCCTGAACACTGAAGCTTTCTTT,CASSLANSLNTEAFF
NA,NA,TRBJ2-2,TRBV6-5,TGTGCCAGCAGTTGGAGGCGGACCGGGGAGCTGTTTTTT,CASSWRRTGELFF
few,TRBD2,TRBJ2-7,TRBV6-1,TGTGCCAGCACGAGATTGACTAGCGGCTACGAGCAGTACTTC,CASTRLTSGYEQYF
NA,TRBD1,TRBJ1-3,TRBV6-6,TGTGCCAGCAGTTCCGGGACAGGCAATTTCCACTCTGGAAACACCATATATTTT,CASSSGTGNFHSGNTIYF
few,NA,TRBJ1-5,TRBV28,TGTGCCAGCAGTTTATTTACGGGGCAGCCCCAGCATTTT,CASSLFTGQPQHF
NA,TRBD1,TRBJ2-5,TRBV12-3/TRBV12-4,TGTGCCAGCAGGCGACAGGGGCGACAAGAGACCCAGTACTTC,CASRRQGRQETQYF
NA,NA,TRBJ1-1,TRBV6-2/TRBV6-3,TGTGCCAGCAGTTACCCAACGGGACTCGGGAGAACTGAAGCTTTCTTT,CASSYPTGLGRTEAFF
NA,NA,TRBJ1-2,TRBV7-2,TGTGCCAGCAGGGTGGACAGCTCCTATGGCTACACCTTC,CASRVDSSYGYTF
NA,NA,TRBJ2-3,TRBV7-6,TGTGCCAGCAGCCACGGGGTGGGTCCGGGGGGCACAGATACGCAGTATTTT,CASSHGVGPGGTDTQYF
NA,NA,TRBJ2-3,TRBV2,TGTGCCAGCAGTGAAACGTGGGGGTTAAGCACAGATACGCAGTATTTT,CASSETWGLSTDTQYF
NA,NA,TRBJ2-7,TRBV20-1,TGCAGTGCTGTACGGAGGACCCTCGGCTACGAGCAGTACTTC,CSAVRRTLGYEQYF
NA,NA,TRBJ2-2,TRBV5-1,TGCGCCAGCAGCTTGCAGGCCTTACGAACCGGGGAGCTGTTTTTT,CASSLQALRTGELFF
NA,NA,TRBJ1-1,TRBV2,TGTGCCAGCAGTGAAGGGGGGGGCGCCACTGAAGCTTTCTTT,CASSEGGGATEAFF
few,NA,TRBJ2-7,TRBV9,TGTGCCAGCAGCGCGGGGGACGCCAGAACCTACGAGCAGTACTTC,CASSAGDARTYEQYF
NA,TRBD2,TRBJ2-2,TRBV24-1,TGTGCCACCAGGCGGGAGGTCGTCGGGGAGCTGTTTTTT,CATRREVVGELFF
NA,TRBD1,TRBJ2-3,TRBV6-2/TRBV6-3,TGTGCCAGCAGTGCCAGGACAGGGATAAGCACAGATACGCAGTATTTT,CASSARTGISTDTQYF
few,NA,TRBJ1-2,TRBV20-1,TGCAGTGCCCCAAATAACTATGGCTACACCTTC,CSAPNNYGYTF
few,TRBD1,TRBJ2-2,TRBV20-1,TGCAGTGCTAGAGGTCGTCGGGACAGGGTCTTGTCGAACACCGGGGAGCTGTTTTTT,CSARGRRDRVLSNTGELFF
NA,TRBD1,TRBJ1-5,TRBV20-1,TGCAGTGCTAGAACAGGGGGGAGTCAGCCCCAGCATTTT,CSARTGGSQPQHF
once,TRBD1,TRBJ1-1,TRBV12-3/TRBV12-4,TGTGCCAGCAGTTTGATAGGGGGCAATACTGAAGCTTTCTTT,CASSLIGGNTEAFF
NA,TRBD1,TRBJ2-5,TRBV6-5,TGTACCAGCAGGTCAGGGGGCCCGAAGACCCAGTACTTC,CTSRSGGPKTQYF
NA,NA,TRBJ2-7,TRBV4-1,TGCGCCAGCAGCCGGACTTGGAATGAGCAGTACTTC,CASSRTWNEQYF
few,TRBD1,TRBJ2-5,TRBV20-1,TGCAGTGCTAGGAGGGACAGGCAAGAGACCCAGTACTTC,CSARRDRQETQYF
few,TRBD1,TRBJ1-1,TRBV7-6,TGTGCCAGCAGCTCAGCGTGGCGCGACAGGGAGTACACTGAAGCTTTCTTT,CASSSAWRDREYTEAFF